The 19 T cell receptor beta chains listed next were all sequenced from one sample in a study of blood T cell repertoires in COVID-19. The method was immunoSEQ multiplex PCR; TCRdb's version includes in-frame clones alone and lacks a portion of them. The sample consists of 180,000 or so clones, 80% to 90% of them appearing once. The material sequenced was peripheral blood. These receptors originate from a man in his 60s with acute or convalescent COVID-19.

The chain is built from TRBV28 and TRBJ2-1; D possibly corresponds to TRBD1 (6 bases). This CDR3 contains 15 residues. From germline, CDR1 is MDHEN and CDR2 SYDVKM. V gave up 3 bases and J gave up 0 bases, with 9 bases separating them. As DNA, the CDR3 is TGTGCCAGCAGTTTTGGGGGCGGCTCCTACAATGAGCAGTTCTTC. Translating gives CASSFGGGSYNEQFF.

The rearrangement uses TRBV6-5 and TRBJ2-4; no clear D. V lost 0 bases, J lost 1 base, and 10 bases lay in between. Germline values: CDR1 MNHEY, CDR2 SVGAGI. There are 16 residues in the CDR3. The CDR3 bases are TGTGCCAGCAGTTACTCGGGCTCGCAGGCCAAAAACATTCAGTACTTC. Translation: CASSYSGSQAKNIQYF.

For the CDR3, the DNA is TGTGCCACGGGACTAGCCGAGACCCAGTACTTC. The encoded protein is CATGLAETQYF. This rearrangement joins TRBV7-9 to TRBJ2-5, with TRBD2 matching 9 bases. The CDR3 has 11 residues. Germline V gene data show CDR1 as SEHNR and CDR2 as FQNEAQ (reference sequence). Trimming removed 10 bases from V and 5 bases from J; junction bases left unmatched: 2.

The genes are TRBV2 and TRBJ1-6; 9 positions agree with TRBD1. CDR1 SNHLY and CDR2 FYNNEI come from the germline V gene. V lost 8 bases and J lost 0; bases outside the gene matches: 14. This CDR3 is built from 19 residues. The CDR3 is CASRDTGGRPSSYNSPLHF. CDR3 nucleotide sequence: TGTGCCAGCCGAGATACAGGGGGCCGGCCGAGCTCCTATAATTCACCCCTCCACTTT.

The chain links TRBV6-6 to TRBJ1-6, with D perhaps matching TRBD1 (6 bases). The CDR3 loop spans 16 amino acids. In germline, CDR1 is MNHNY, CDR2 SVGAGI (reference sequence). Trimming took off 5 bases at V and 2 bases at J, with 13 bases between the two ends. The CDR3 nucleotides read TGTGCCAGCAGTCGAACAGGGAGCGCCTATAATTCACCCCTCCACTTT. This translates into CASSRTGSAYNSPLHF.

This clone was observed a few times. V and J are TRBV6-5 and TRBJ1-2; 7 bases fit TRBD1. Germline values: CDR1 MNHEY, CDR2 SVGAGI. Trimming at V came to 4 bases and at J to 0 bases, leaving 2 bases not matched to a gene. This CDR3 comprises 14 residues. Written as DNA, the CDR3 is TGTGCCAGCAGTTGGGACAGTCCTAACTATGGCTACACCTTC. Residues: CASSWDSPNYGYTF.

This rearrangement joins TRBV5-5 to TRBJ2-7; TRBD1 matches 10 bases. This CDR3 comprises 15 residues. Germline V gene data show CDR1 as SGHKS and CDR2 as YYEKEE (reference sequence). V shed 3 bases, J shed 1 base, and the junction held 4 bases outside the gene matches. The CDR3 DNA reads TGTGCCAGCAGCTCGCCGGGACAGGGGTCCTACGAGCAGTACTTC. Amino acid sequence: CASSSPGQGSYEQYF. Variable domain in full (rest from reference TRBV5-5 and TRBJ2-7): DAGVTQSPTHLIKTRGQQVTLRCSPISGHKSVSWYQQVLGQGPQFIFQYYEKEERGRGNFPDRFSARQFPNYSSELNVNALLLGDSALYLCASSSPGQGSYEQYFGPGTRLTVT.

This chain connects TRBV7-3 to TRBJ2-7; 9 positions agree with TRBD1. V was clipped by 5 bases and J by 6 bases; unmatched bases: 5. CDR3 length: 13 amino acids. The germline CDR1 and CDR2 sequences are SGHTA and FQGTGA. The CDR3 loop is CASSPDRGREQYF. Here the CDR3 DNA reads TGTGCCAGCAGCCCGGACAGGGGCCGCGAGCAGTACTTC.

The CDR3 DNA reads as TGTGCCACCCGGACTTCCTCCTACAATGAGCAGTTCTTC. This codes for CATRTSSYNEQFF. The V and J genes are TRBV24-1 and TRBJ2-1; perhaps TRBD2 as D (5 bases). From germline, CDR1 is KGHDR and CDR2 SFDVKD. V was cut by 9 bases and J by 0 bases, with 8 bases left in between. The CDR3 runs 13 residues.

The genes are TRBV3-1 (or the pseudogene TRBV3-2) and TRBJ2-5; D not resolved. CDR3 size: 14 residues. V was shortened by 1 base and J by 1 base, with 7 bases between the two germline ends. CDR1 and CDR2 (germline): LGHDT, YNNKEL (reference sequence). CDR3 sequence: CASSQVNRQETQYF. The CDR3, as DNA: TGTGCCAGCAGCCAAGTTAATCGCCAAGAGACCCAGTACTTC.

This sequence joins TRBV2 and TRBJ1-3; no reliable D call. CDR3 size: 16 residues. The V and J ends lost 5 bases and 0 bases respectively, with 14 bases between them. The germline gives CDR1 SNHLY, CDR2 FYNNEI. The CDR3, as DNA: TGTGCCAGCAGTCAAGGGAGGAGGTCCTCTGGAAACACCATATATTTT. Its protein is CASSQGRRSSGNTIYF.

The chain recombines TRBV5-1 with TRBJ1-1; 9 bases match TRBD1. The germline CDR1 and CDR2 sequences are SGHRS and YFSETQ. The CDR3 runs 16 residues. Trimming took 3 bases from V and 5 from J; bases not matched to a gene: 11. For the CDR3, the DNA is TGCGCCAGCAGCTGGGGAACCGGGACAGGGAAGACTGAAGCTTTCTTT. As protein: CASSWGTGTGKTEAFF. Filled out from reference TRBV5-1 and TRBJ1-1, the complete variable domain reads KAGVTQTPRYLIKTRGQQVTLSCSPISGHRSVSWYQQTPGQGLQFLFEYFSETQRNKGNFPGRFSGRQFSNSRSEMNVSTLELGDSALYLCASSWGTGTGKTEAFFGQGTRLTVV.

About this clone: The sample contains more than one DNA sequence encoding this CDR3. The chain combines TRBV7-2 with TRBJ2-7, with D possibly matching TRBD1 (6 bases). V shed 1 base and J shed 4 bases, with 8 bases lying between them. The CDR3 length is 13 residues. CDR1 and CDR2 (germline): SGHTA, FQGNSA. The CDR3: CASSLDGTYEQYF. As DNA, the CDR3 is TGTGCCAGCAGCTTAGACGGGACATACGAGCAGTACTTC.

In DNA, the CDR3 is TGTGCCAGCAGTTCCCGGACAGCCTATGGCTACACCTTC. Translating gives CASSSRTAYGYTF. The chain carries TRBV28 and TRBJ1-2, with D perhaps TRBD1 (6 bases). With 4 bases removed from V and 4 bases from J, the gap between germline ends came to 10 bases. The length of the CDR3 is 13 residues. CDR1 and CDR2 from the germline V gene are MDHEN and SYDVKM.

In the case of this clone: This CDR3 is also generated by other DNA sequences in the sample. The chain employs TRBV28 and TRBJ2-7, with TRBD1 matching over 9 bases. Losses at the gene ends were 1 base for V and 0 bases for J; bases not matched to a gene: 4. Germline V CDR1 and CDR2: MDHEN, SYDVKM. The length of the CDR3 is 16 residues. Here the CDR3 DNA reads TGTGCCAGCAGTTTATCCGGGACAGGGTACTCCTACGAGCAGTACTTC. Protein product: CASSLSGTGYSYEQYF.

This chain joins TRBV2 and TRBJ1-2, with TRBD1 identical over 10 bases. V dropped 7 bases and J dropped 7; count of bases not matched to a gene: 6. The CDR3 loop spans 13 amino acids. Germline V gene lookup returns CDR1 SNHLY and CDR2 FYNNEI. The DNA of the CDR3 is TGTGCCAGCATGGACAGGGGGAGTAGTGGCTACACCTTC. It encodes CASMDRGSSGYTF.

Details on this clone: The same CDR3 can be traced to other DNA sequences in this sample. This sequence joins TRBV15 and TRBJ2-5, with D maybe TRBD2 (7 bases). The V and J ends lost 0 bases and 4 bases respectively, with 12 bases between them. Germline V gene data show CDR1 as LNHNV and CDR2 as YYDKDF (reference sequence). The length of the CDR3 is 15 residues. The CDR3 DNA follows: TGTGCCACCAGCAGAGATCCAAGGGGGGGAGAGACCCAGTACTTC. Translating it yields CATSRDPRGGETQYF.

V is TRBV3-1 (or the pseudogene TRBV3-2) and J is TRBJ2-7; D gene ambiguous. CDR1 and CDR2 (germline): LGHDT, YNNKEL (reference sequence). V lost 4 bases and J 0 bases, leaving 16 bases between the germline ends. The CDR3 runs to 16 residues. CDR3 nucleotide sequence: TGTGCCAGCAGCCCGATAGGCGGCGGTCGCTCCTACGAGCAGTACTTC. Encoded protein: CASSPIGGGRSYEQYF.

In nucleotides, the CDR3 is TGTGCCAGCAGTTACACATTTGAGACAGGGGACCCATACGAGCAGTACTTC. It codes for CASSYTFETGDPYEQYF. This sequence joins TRBV6-2 or TRBV6-3 and TRBJ2-7, with 8 nucleotides matching TRBD1. The CDR3 length is 17 residues. Trimming took 2 bases from V and 4 from J; bases not matched to a gene: 13. Germline CDR1 reads MNHEY; CDR2 reads SVGEGT.